The 24 T cell receptor beta chains below were found in one sample sequenced in a study of T-cell memory formation after mild COVID-19 (dated by TCRdb to the early 2020s). To prepare the library, 5' RACE was applied. The run used an Illumina NovaSeq 6000. In TCRdb, the public reads were trimmed at Q25 with fastp and aligned with MiXCR, with productive beta chains retained. Rows merge per CDR3 protein into single entries with the most common DNA and genes. Present in this sample are 450,000 or so distinct CDR3 sequences, roughly 25% of which were seen just once. The ten largest clonotypes hold around 12% of the sample. The source material was PBMCs or a T cell subset sorted from them (not recorded which). All receptors come from an adult woman who had mild COVID-19 (a few samples of this study predate the infection). The sample titles of this study are shuffled in the database, so cell type and time point are left out; the donor was told from shared clones.

The chain couples TRBV5-1 to TRBJ2-3; 11 bases are a match to TRBD2. The V gene end was trimmed by 2 bases and the J gene end by 4 bases; junction bases not matched to a gene: 9. The CDR3 loop spans 17 amino acids. From germline, CDR1 is SGHRS and CDR2 YFSETQ. In DNA form, the CDR3 reads TGCGCCAGCAGCTTCGAAGAACTAGCGGGAGTGGCAGATACGCAGTATTTT. It translates to CASSFEELAGVADTQYF.

This clonotype was seen only a few times. The chain uses TRBV12-3 or TRBV12-4 and TRBJ1-2; D perhaps matches TRBD1 (5 bases). V was clipped by 6 bases and J by 4 bases, with 12 bases between them. The CDR3 is 13 amino acids. CDR3 amino acids: CASRFGQGYGYTF. CDR3 coding DNA: TGTGCCAGCAGGTTTGGCCAGGGCTATGGCTACACCTTC.

This clonotype was counted between two and nine times. The rearrangement links TRBV30 to TRBJ2-1; D gene ambiguous. The CDR3 sequence is 10 residues long. The V gene's germline CDR1 is GTSNPN and CDR2 SVGIG (reference sequence). The V and J ends lost 1 base and 7 bases respectively, with 2 bases between them. The CDR3 region has the DNA TGTGCCTGGAGTGCAAATGAGCAGTTCTTC. Translation gives CAWSANEQFF. Combining the CDR3 with reference TRBV30 and TRBJ2-1 gives the whole variable domain SQTIHQWPATLVQPVGSPLSLECTVEGTSNPNLYWYRQAAGRGLQLLFYSVGIGQISSEVPQNLSASRPQDRQFILSSKKLLLSDSGFYLCAWSANEQFFGPGTRLTVL.

In this sample, this clonotype turned up a few times. V gene TRBV20-1 combines with J gene TRBJ2-3; TRBD2 might be the D (6 bases). The germline V gene encodes CDR1 DFQATT and CDR2 SNEGSKA (reference sequence). The CDR3 runs to 15 residues. Trimming took 4 bases from V and 4 from J, leaving 18 bases between them. The CDR3 bases are TGCAGTGCTACCCCAAAGTCGGGGGTTGCAGATACGCAGTATTTT. It yields the protein CSATPKSGVADTQYF.

CDR3 sequence reads: CAISESGRGDQPQHF. For the CDR3, the DNA is TGTGCCATCAGTGAGTCAGGGAGGGGAGATCAGCCCCAGCATTTT. The V and J genes are TRBV10-3 and TRBJ1-5, with D perhaps TRBD1 (5 bases). The ends were cut back, 0 bases at V and 5 bases at J, with 11 bases in the middle. CDR3 length: 15 residues. From germline, CDR1 is ENHRY and CDR2 SYGVKD.

The chain uses TRBV27 and TRBJ1-2; D possibly corresponds to TRBD1 (5 bases). CDR3 length: 15 amino acids. Between the trimmed V and J ends, which lost 2 bases and 8 bases, there was a span of 18 bases. Germline CDR1 and CDR2: MNHEY and SMNVEV (reference sequence). This CDR3 is CASSLISAGSRGYTF. The CDR3 bases are TGTGCCAGCAGTTTAATCAGCGCAGGGTCAAGGGGCTACACCTTC.

The chain has TRBV21-1 and TRBJ1-2; TRBD1 is the table's D call, not checked against the DNA. TRBV21-1 represents a pseudogene. This CDR3 has 13 residues. The chain's CDR3 is CASHGGLHYGYTF. The CDR3 nucleotides read TGTGCCAGCCACGGGGGGTTGCACTATGGCTACACCTTC.

This clonotype was detected only a few times. CDR3 region: CASSLSPLGGGYNEQFF. CDR3 nucleotides: TGCGCCAGCAGCTTGTCGCCCTTAGGGGGGGGCTACAATGAGCAGTTCTTC. The rearrangement uses TRBV5-1 and TRBJ2-1; the D gene is possibly TRBD2 (7 bases). V lost 1 base to trimming and J lost 3 bases, with 17 bases between them. This CDR3 spans 17 amino acids. From germline, CDR1 is SGHRS and CDR2 YFSETQ. Drawing the rest from reference TRBV5-1 and TRBJ2-1, the complete variable domain is KAGVTQTPRYLIKTRGQQVTLSCSPISGHRSVSWYQQTPGQGLQFLFEYFSETQRNKGNFPGRFSGRQFSNSRSEMNVSTLELGDSALYLCASSLSPLGGGYNEQFFGPGTRLTVL.

This clonotype has more than one count but fewer than ten. This chain connects TRBV19 to TRBJ2-1, with a possible D match to TRBD2 (5 bases). The V end lost 9 bases, the J end lost 4 bases, and 19 bases lay between the germline ends. Germline lookup yields CDR1 LNHDA and CDR2 SQIVND (reference sequence). The CDR3 sequence is 15 residues long. The CDR3 spells CASRTGMGRYNEQFF. CDR3 in DNA: TGTGCCAGCAGGACTGGGATGGGAAGGTACAATGAGCAGTTCTTC.

The rearrangement links TRBV29-1 to TRBJ1-2; D is unresolved. The CDR3 extends over 12 amino acids. Germline V lookup: CDR1 SQVTM, CDR2 ANQGSEA. V lost 3 bases and J lost 2, with 7 bases in between. CDR3 nucleotides: TGCAGCGTTGACAGGTTCAACTATGGCTACACCTTC. Translating it yields CSVDRFNYGYTF.

The chain carries TRBV4-3 and TRBJ2-2, with D possibly matching TRBD2 (6 bases). CDR1 and CDR2 from the germline V gene are LGHNA and YSLEER. This CDR3 has 18 amino acids. Trimming removed 1 base at V and 3 bases at J, with 18 bases between. The CDR3 bases are TGCGCCAGCAGCCAAGGAATCGGGAGTAATACGGACACCGGGGAGCTGTTTTTT. The encoded protein is CASSQGIGSNTDTGELFF.

This clonotype was detected only a few times. The chain couples TRBV12-3 or TRBV12-4 to TRBJ1-4, with TRBD1 matching over 7 bases. J gave up 8 bases and V 5 bases, and 8 bases lay outside the gene matches. The CDR3 covers 14 residues. This CDR3 is CASSQRDRGEKLFF. For the CDR3, the DNA is TGTGCCAGCAGTCAGCGGGACAGAGGGGAAAAACTGTTTTTT.

The chain recombines TRBV11-3 with TRBJ2-7; D tentatively fits TRBD1 or TRBD2 (7 bases each). The V end lost 4 bases, the J end lost 0 bases, and 19 bases lay between the germline ends. The germline CDR1 and CDR2 sequences are SGHNT and YENEEA. CDR3 length: 17 amino acids. In DNA, the CDR3 is TGTGCCAGCAGCTCAGGGGGGTGGCGGGAGACCTCCTACGAGCAGTACTTC. This codes for CASSSGGWRETSYEQYF.

This clonotype occurred a few times. The genes are TRBV4-1 and TRBJ1-2; 8 bases map to TRBD1. Germline values: CDR1 MGHRA, CDR2 YSYEKL. CDR3 length equals 15 residues. Trimming cost V 4 bases and J 5 bases; bases outside gene matches: 9. This CDR3 is CASSPTGTGSYGYTF. CDR3 nucleotides: TGCGCCAGCAGCCCGACCGGGACAGGATCTTATGGCTACACCTTC.

The CDR3, as DNA: TGCAGCGTTGAAGTGGTGAACACAGATACGCAGTATTTT. This codes for CSVEVVNTDTQYF. This chain uses TRBV29-1 with TRBJ2-3; the D is unclear. The CDR3 consists of 13 residues. V was clipped by 1 base and J by 2 bases, with 7 bases between them. Germline CDR1 SQVTM, CDR2 ANQGSEA.

The chain has TRBV29-1 and TRBJ2-6; D is uncertain. CDR3 length: 14 residues. The germline CDR1 and CDR2 sequences are SQVTM and ANQGSEA. V shed 3 bases and J shed 0 bases, with 6 bases lying between them. The CDR3 nucleotides are TGCAGCGTTGATGTCAGCTCTGGGGCCAACGTCCTGACTTTC. Translating it yields CSVDVSSGANVLTF.

The chain is built from TRBV7-6 and TRBJ2-5; 13 nucleotides match TRBD2. The germline V gene has CDR1 SGHVS and CDR2 FNYEAQ. Germline trimming cut 5 bases from V and 3 bases from J; bases unmatched to any gene: 3. This CDR3 has 15 residues. The CDR3 region is CASSRGTSGEETQYF. As DNA, the CDR3 is TGTGCCAGCAGCCGCGGGACTAGCGGGGAAGAGACCCAGTACTTC. Based on the CDR3 plus reference TRBV7-6 and TRBJ2-5, the full variable domain is GAGVSQSPRYKVTKRGQDVALRCDPISGHVSLYWYRQALGQGPEFLTYFNYEAQQDKSGLPNDRFSAERPEGSISTLTIQRTEQRDSAMYRCASSRGTSGEETQYFGPGTRLLVL.

The chain couples TRBV12-3 or TRBV12-4 to TRBJ2-7; TRBD2 matches 8 bases. The CDR3 loop spans 16 amino acids. J was trimmed by 9 bases and V by 4 bases; bases with no gene match: 17. The CDR3: CASSWTGDGGRSRQYF. For the CDR3, the DNA is TGTGCCAGCAGTTGGACCGGGGACGGCGGGAGGTCGCGGCAGTACTTC.

A few counts support this clonotype. The chain links TRBV12-3 or TRBV12-4 to TRBJ2-6; unclear D gene. Trimming pared 5 bases from V and 1 base from J, leaving 12 bases between. This CDR3 spans 16 amino acids. CDR3: CASSPSWGSGANVLTF. CDR3 nucleotides: TGTGCCAGCAGTCCCAGTTGGGGATCTGGGGCCAACGTCCTGACTTTC.

This clonotype showed up many times. V and J are TRBV11-2 and TRBJ1-3; the D gene is possibly TRBD1 (5 bases). V was shortened by 10 bases and J by 2 bases, with 15 bases between the two germline ends. The CDR3 is 14 residues long. Germline V gene data show CDR1 as SGHAT and CDR2 as FQNNGV. The CDR3 sequence is CATRQFLTGNTIYF. CDR3 coding DNA: TGTGCCACCAGACAGTTTCTAACTGGAAACACCATATATTTT.

The sample holds one count of this clonotype. The chain employs TRBV14 and TRBJ2-4; D gene uncertain. The CDR3 totals 17 residues. V shed 1 base and J shed 0 bases, with 13 bases lying between them. In germline, CDR1 is SGHDN, CDR2 FVKESK. The chain's CDR3 is CASSQGTEPRAKNIQYF. The CDR3 DNA reads TGTGCCAGCAGCCAAGGGACGGAACCTAGAGCCAAAAACATTCAGTACTTC.

The chain uses TRBV12-3 or TRBV12-4 and TRBJ2-7; D may be TRBD2 (5 bases). This CDR3 has 18 amino acids. V was trimmed by 2 bases and J by 2 bases, leaving 22 bases between them. The DNA of the CDR3 is TGTGCCAGCAGTTTAAGGCCAGAGACGCGGCGGGCAACCTACGAGCAGTACTTC. This sequence encodes CASSLRPETRRATYEQYF.

This clonotype was counted between two and nine times. The rearrangement links TRBV5-4 to TRBJ2-5, with 9 bases aligning to TRBD1. V was clipped by 3 bases and J by 0 bases; unmatched bases: 3. CDR1 is SGHNT, CDR2 YYREEE, per germline (reference sequence). The CDR3 has 15 amino acids. The CDR3, as DNA: TGTGCCAGCAGCTCGACAGGGGGAAACCAAGAGACCCAGTACTTC. Translated, it gives CASSSTGGNQETQYF. The full variable domain, completed using reference TRBV5-4 and TRBJ2-5, is ETGVTQSPTHLIKTRGQQVTLRCSSQSGHNTVSWYQQALGQGPQFIFQYYREEENGRGNFPPRFSGLQFPNYSSELNVNALELDDSALYLCASSSTGGNQETQYFGPGTRLLVL.

This clonotype was counted many times. The chain couples TRBV7-2 to TRBJ2-1, with 12 positions matching TRBD2. Per the germline V gene, CDR1 is SGHTA and CDR2 is FQGNSA. The CDR3 is made up of 20 amino acids. V trimming: 4 bases; J trimming: 8 bases; junction bases outside the gene matches: 21. This chain's CDR3 is CASSSRPASSGRAGYDEQFF. The CDR3 region has the DNA TGTGCCAGCAGCTCCCGCCCGGCCTCTAGCGGGAGGGCCGGTTATGATGAGCAGTTCTTC.